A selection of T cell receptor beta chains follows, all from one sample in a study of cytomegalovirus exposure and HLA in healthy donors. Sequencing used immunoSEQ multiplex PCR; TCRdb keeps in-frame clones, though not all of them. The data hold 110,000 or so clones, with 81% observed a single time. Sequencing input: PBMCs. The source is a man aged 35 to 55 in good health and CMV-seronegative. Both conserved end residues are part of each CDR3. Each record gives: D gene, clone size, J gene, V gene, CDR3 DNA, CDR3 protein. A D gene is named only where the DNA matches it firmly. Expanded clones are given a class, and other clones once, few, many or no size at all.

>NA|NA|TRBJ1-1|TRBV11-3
TGTGCCAGCAGCCAGGGGACCGGCACTGAAGCTTTCTTT
CASSQGTGTEAFF
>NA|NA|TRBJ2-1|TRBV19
TGTGCCAGTAGTACAGACTGGGACACTGGGGAGTTCTTC
CASSTDWDTGEFF
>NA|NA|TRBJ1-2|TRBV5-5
TGTGCCAGCAGCTTTTCCGACTATGGCTACACCTTC
CASSFSDYGYTF
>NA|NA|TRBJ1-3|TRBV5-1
TGCGCCAGCAGCCAAGACTCCAGCTCTGGAAACACCATATATTTT
CASSQDSSSGNTIYF
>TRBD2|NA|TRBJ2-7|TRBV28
TGTGCCAGCAGCCGAAGACTAGCGGGAGTCGGCGAGCAGTACTTC
CASSRRLAGVGEQYF
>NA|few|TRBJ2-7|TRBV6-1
TGTGCCAGCACTTGGGGGGACAGCTCCTACGAGCAGTACTTC
CASTWGDSSYEQYF
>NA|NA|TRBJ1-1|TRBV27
TGTGCCACGGCGAGGGCAGGACGCAACACTGAAGCTTTCTTT
CATARAGRNTEAFF
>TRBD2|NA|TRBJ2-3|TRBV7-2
TGTGCCAGCAGCTTAATCGCGGGAGGGGGCGATACGCAGTATTTT
CASSLIAGGGDTQYF
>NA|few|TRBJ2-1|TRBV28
TGTGCCAGCCTGGCAGACTCCTACAATGAGCAGTTCTTC
CASLADSYNEQFF
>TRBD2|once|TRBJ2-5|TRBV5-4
TGTGCCAGCAGTTACAGCGGGGGCGGTGAAGAGACCCAGTACTTC
CASSYSGGGEETQYF
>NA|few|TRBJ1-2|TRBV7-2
TGTGCCAGCAGCTTAGACCAGACTTCGGGCTACACCTTC
CASSLDQTSGYTF
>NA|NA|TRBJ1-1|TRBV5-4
TGTGCCAGCAGGACCGGACAGATCAACACTGAAGCTTTCTTT
CASRTGQINTEAFF
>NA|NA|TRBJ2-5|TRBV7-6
TGTGCCAGCAGGCCGTTGGGCCCACAAGAGACCCAGTACTTC
CASRPLGPQETQYF
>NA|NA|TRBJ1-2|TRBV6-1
TGTGCCAGCAGTGAAGAGCCCGGAGTCCACTATGGCTACACCTTC
CASSEEPGVHYGYTF
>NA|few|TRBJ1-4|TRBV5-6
TGTGCCAGCAGCTTGAACGGGGTAAAACTGTTTTTT
CASSLNGVKLFF
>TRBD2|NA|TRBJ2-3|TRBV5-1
TGCGCCAGCAGCCAACTACTAGCGGGGAATACAGATACGCAGTATTTT
CASSQLLAGNTDTQYF
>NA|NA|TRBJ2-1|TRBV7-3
TGTGCCAGCAGCATCGACAGCCCCACCTACAATGAGCAGTTCTTC
CASSIDSPTYNEQFF
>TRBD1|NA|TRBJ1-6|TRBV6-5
TGTGCCAGCAGCCCCTACGGGACAGGGAATTCACCCCTCCACTTT
CASSPYGTGNSPLHF
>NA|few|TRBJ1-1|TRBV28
TGTGCCAGCAGTTTGACCAGGGCTCCTTCCGGTGAAGCTTTCTTT
CASSLTRAPSGEAFF
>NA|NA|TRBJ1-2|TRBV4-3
TGCGCCAGCAGCCAAGACCCATCCGGGACTACCAACTATGGCTACACCTTC
CASSQDPSGTTNYGYTF
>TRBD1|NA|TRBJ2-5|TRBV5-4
TGTGCCAGCAGGGGAGCCGGGACAGGCCAAGAGACCCAGTACTTC
CASRGAGTGQETQYF
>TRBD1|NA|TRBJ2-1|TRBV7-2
TGTGCCAGCAGCGAGGACAGGGGGACCTACAATGAGCAGTTCTTC
CASSEDRGTYNEQFF
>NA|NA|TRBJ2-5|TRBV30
TGTGCCTGGGGCGAGGGTGGGCAAGAGACCCAGTACTTC
CAWGEGGQETQYF
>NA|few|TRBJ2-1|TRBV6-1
TGTGCCAGCAGTTCTATTGCGGGGCGGAGAGGTGAGCAGTTCTTC
CASSSIAGRRGEQFF
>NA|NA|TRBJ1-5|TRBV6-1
TGTGCCAGCAGTGAAGCGTCGGGAAGCAATCAGCCCCAGCATTTT
CASSEASGSNQPQHF
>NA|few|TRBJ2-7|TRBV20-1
TGCAGTGCTAGAACGCTGGCCGAGCAGTACTTC
CSARTLAEQYF
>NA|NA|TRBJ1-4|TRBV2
TGTGCCAGCAAAGAACAGGGAAGAGCGTCTAATGAAAAACTGTTTTTT
CASKEQGRASNEKLFF
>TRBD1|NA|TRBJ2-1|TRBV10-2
TGCGCCAGCAGGGGGACAGGGCATGGTGAGCAGTTCTTC
CASRGTGHGEQFF
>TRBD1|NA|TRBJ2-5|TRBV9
TGTGCCAGCAGTCCGGACAGGGCAGAGACCCAGTACTTC
CASSPDRAETQYF
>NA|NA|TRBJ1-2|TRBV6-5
TGTGCCAGTTCAGGGGTTTTGCCTCCTAACTATGGCTACACCTTC
CASSGVLPPNYGYTF
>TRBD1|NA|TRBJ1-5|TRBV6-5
TGTGCCAGCAGTTCCGACAGGGTTCAGCCCCAGCATTTT
CASSSDRVQPQHF
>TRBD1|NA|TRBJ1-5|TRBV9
TGTGCCAGCAGCGCGGGACAGGTTAGCAATCAGCCCCAGCATTTT
CASSAGQVSNQPQHF
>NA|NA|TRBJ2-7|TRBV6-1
TGTGCCAGCAGTGAAGTGAAGACGGGTGCCTACGAGCAGTACTTC
CASSEVKTGAYEQYF
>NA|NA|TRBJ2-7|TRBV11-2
TGTGCCAGCAGCACAGGGCCCTCCTACGAGCAGTACTTC
CASSTGPSYEQYF
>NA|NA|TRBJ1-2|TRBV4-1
TGCGCCAGCAGCCAAGATCGACAGTATGGCTACACCTTC
CASSQDRQYGYTF
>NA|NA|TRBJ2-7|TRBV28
TGTGCCAGCAGTTTCTCTAGCTCCGAGCAGTACTTC
CASSFSSSEQYF
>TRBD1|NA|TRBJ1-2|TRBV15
TGTGCCACCAGCAGAGATCTTGAGGGGACAGGGGGCGTGTATGGCTACACCTTC
CATSRDLEGTGGVYGYTF
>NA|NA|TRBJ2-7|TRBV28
TGTGCCAGCAGTCAACCCGGGGGTTCCTACGAGCAGTACTTC
CASSQPGGSYEQYF
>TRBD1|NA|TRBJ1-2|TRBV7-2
TGTGCCAGCAGGCCCGGGACAGGGCTTGCGGGCTACACCTTC
CASRPGTGLAGYTF
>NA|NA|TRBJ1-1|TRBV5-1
TGCGCCAGCAGCTTGGTTCGGAACACTGAAGCTTTCTTT
CASSLVRNTEAFF
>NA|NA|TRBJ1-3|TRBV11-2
TGTGCCAGCAGTGACAGAGCCTCTGGAAACACCATATATTTT
CASSDRASGNTIYF
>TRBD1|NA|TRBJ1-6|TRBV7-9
TGTGCCAGCAGCGCGGACAGGGATAGTTCACCCCTCCACTTT
CASSADRDSSPLHF
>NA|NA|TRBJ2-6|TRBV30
TGTGCCTGGAGTGTTGTAGGGGTCCGCCACTCTGGGGCCAACGGCCTGACTTTC
CAWSVVGVRHSGANGLTF
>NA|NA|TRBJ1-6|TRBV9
TGTGCCAGCAGCGCCGACAGGAGCAACTATAATTCACCCCTCCACTTT
CASSADRSNYNSPLHF
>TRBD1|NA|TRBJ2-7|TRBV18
TGTGCCAGCTCAGTGCCGGACAGGAATCTTTACGAGCAGTACTTC
CASSVPDRNLYEQYF
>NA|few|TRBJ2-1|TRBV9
TGTGCCAGCAGCGTAGCGTACAGGGGAGGTGAGCAGTTCTTC
CASSVAYRGGEQFF
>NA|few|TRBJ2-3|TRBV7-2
TGTGCCAGCAGCTTGTACACAGATACGCAGTATTTT
CASSLYTDTQYF
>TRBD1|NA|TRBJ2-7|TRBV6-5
TGTGCCAGCACCAGGACAGGGGGCGCCCCCTACGAGCAGTACTTC
CASTRTGGAPYEQYF
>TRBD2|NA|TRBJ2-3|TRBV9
TGTGCCAGCAGCGCCGGGACTAGATTGTCAGATACGCAGTATTTT
CASSAGTRLSDTQYF
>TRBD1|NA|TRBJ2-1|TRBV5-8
TGTGCCAGTGGGACAGGGCAACCCTACAATGAGCAGTTCTTC
CASGTGQPYNEQFF
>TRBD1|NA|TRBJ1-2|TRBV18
TGTGCCAGCTCACCATCTCGGGACAGCTATGGCTACACCTTC
CASSPSRDSYGYTF
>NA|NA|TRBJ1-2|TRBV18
TGTGCCAGCTCACCACTGGCAGGGGAATATGGCTACACCTTC
CASSPLAGEYGYTF
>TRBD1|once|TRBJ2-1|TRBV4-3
TGCGCCAGCAGCCGGACAGGGAGCTCCTACAATGAGCAGTTCTTC
CASSRTGSSYNEQFF
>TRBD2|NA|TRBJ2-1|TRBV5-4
TGTGCCAGCAAACCCGGGACTAGCGGGAGTGATGAGCAGTTCTTC
CASKPGTSGSDEQFF
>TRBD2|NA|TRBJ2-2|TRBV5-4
TGTGCCAGCAGTGGGACTAGCGGGAGACCCGGGGAGCTGTTTTTT
CASSGTSGRPGELFF